The present T cell receptor (beta chain) was sequenced within a study of control samples from healthy donors and cancer patients. Some clones are missing from TCRdb's copy, which holds only in-frame ones; the method was immunoSEQ multiplex PCR. Of 100,000 to 150,000 clones listed, 85% to 90% are singletons. Germline CDR1 SGHDN, CDR2 FVKESK. The CDR3 extends over 14 amino acids. The V gene lost 1 base and the J gene lost 8 bases, with 13 bases spanning the gap. Source material: PBMCs. The clonotype comes from a middle-aged man with head and neck cancer. The V gene is TRBV14, the J gene TRBJ2-3; D unclear. CDR3 protein: CASSQGIRSATQYF. The DNA of the CDR3 is TGTGCCAGCAGCCAAGGAATACGGTCAGCTACGCAGTATTTT. Full variable domain (remainder filled in from reference TRBV14 and TRBJ2-3): EAGVTQFPSHSVIEKGQTVTLRCDPISGHDNLYWYRRVMGKEIKFLLHFVKESKQDESGMPNNRFLAERTGGTYSTLKVQPAELEDSGVYFCASSQGIRSATQYFGPGTRLTVL.